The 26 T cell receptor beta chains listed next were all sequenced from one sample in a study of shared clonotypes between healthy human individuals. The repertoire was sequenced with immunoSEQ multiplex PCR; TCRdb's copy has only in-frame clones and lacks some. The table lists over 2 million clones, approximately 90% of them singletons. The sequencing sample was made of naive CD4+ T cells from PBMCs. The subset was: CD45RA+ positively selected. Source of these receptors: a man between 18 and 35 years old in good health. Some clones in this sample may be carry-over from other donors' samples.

In nucleotides, the CDR3 is TGTGCCAGCTCACTATCAGGCTACGACTCTGGAAACACCATATATTTT. This sequence encodes CASSLSGYDSGNTIYF. This chain links TRBV18 with TRBJ1-3; D is unresolved. Per germline, CDR1 KGHSH and CDR2 LQKENI. The CDR3 spans 16 residues. V was clipped by 4 bases and J by 0 bases, with 13 bases between them.

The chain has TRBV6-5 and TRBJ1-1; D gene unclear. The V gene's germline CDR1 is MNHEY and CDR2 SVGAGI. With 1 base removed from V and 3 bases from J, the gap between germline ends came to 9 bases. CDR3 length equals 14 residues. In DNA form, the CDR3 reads TGTGCCAGCAGTTACTTTGGGCGGGACACTGAAGCTTTCTTT. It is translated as CASSYFGRDTEAFF.

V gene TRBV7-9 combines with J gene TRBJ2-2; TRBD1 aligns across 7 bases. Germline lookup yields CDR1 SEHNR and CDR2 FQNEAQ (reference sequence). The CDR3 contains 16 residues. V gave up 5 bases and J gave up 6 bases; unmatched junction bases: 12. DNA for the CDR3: TGTGCCAGCAGCGGACGAAATCGACAGGGTTCCGGGGAGCTGTTTTTT. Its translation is CASSGRNRQGSGELFF.

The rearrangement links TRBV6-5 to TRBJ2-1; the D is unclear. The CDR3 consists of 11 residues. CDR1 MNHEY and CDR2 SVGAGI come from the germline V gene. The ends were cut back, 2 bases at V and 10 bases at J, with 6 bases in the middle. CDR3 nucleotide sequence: TGTGCCAGCAGTTACAGGGAAGAGCAGTTCTTC. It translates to CASSYREEQFF.

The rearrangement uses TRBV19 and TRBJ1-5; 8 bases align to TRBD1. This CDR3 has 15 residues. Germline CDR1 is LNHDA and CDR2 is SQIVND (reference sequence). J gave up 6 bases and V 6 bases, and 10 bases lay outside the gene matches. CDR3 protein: CASRPDRAQTQPQHF. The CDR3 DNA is TGTGCCAGTAGGCCGGACAGGGCCCAGACTCAGCCCCAGCATTTT. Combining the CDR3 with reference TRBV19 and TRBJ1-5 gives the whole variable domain DGGITQSPKYLFRKEGQNVTLSCEQNLNHDAMYWYRQDPGQGLRLIYYSQIVNDFQKGDIAEGYSVSREKKESFPLTVTSAQKNPTAFYLCASRPDRAQTQPQHFGDGTRLSIL.

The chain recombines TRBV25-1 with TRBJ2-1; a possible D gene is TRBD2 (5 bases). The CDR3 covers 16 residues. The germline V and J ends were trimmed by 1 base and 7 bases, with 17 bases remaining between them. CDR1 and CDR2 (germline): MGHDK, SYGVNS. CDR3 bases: TGTGCCAGCAGTGAATCCGGGATCCCCACTTGGAATGAGCAGTTCTTC. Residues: CASSESGIPTWNEQFF.

CDR3 sequence (DNA): TGCAGCGTTGAGGAGACAGGGTCTGGGGCCAACGTCCTGACTTTC. This codes for CSVEETGSGANVLTF. This rearrangement joins TRBV29-1 to TRBJ2-6, with 7 bases that match TRBD1. The CDR3 runs 15 residues. In germline, CDR1 is SQVTM, CDR2 ANQGSEA. J lost 1 base, V lost 3 bases, and 3 bases had no gene match.

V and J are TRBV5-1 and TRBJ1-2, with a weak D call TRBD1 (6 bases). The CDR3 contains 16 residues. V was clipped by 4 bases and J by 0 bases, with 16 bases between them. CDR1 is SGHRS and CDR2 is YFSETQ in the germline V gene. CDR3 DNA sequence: TGCGCCAGCAGCCGGCCGGGGGACAATTCTAACTATGGCTACACCTTC. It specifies CASSRPGDNSNYGYTF.

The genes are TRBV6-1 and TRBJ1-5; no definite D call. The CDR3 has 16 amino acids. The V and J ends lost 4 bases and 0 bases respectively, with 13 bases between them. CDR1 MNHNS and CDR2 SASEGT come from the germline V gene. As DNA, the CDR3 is TGTGCCAGCAGTGCCTCGAGGGATTATAGCAATCAGCCCCAGCATTTT. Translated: CASSASRDYSNQPQHF.

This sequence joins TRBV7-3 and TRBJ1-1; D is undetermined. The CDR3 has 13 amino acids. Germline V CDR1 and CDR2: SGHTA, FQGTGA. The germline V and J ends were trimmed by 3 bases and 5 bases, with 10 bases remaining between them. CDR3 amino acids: CASSFSGMTEAFF. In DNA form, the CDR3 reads TGTGCCAGCAGCTTTTCGGGAATGACTGAAGCTTTCTTT. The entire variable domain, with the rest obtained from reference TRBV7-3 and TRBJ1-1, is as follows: GAGVSQTPSNKVTEKGKYVELRCDPISGHTALYWYRQSLGQGPEFLIYFQGTGAADDSGLPNDRFFAVRPEGSVSTLKIQRTERGDSAVYLCASSFSGMTEAFFGQGTRLTVV.

CDR3 DNA sequence: TGTGCCAGCAGCTTGACGGGACAGGCCAACTATGGCTACACCTTC. It encodes CASSLTGQANYGYTF. The chain is built from TRBV7-3 and TRBJ1-2; TRBD1 matches 8 bases. Trimming at V came to 3 bases and at J to 2 bases, leaving 5 bases not matched to a gene. Germline CDR1 is SGHTA and CDR2 is FQGTGA. The CDR3 consists of 15 residues.

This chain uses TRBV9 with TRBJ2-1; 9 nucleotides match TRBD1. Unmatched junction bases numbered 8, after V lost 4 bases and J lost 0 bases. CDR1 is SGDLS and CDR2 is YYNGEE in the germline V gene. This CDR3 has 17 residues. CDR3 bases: TGTGCCAGCAGCAAACAGGGGGCGGGTAGCTCCTACAATGAGCAGTTCTTC. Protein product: CASSKQGAGSSYNEQFF.

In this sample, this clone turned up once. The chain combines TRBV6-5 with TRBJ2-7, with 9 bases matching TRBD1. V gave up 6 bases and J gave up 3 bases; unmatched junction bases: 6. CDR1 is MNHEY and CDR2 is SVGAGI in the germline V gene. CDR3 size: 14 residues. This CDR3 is CASSRTDRGYEQYF. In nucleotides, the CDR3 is TGTGCCAGCAGCCGGACGGACAGGGGCTACGAGCAGTACTTC.

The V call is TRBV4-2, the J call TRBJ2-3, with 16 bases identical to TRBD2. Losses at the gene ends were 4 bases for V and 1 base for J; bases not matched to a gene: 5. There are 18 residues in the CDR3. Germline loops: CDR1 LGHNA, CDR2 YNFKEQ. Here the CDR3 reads CASSPGLAGGGGTDTQYF. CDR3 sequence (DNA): TGTGCCAGCAGCCCGGGACTAGCGGGAGGGGGTGGCACAGATACGCAGTATTTT.

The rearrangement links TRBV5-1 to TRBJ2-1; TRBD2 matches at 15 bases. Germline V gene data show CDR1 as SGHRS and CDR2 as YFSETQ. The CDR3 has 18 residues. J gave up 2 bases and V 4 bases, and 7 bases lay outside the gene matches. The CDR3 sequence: CASSRTSGRAVAYNEQFF. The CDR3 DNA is TGCGCCAGCAGCCGGACTAGCGGGAGGGCCGTCGCCTACAATGAGCAGTTCTTC.

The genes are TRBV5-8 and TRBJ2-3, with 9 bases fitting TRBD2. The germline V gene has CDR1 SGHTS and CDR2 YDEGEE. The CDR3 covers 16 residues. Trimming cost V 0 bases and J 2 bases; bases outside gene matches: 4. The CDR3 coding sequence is TGTGCCAGCAGCTTGGGGCTAGCGGGACCCACAGATACGCAGTATTTT. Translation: CASSLGLAGPTDTQYF. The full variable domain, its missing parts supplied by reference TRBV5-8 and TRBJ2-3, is EAGVTQSPTHLIKTRGQQATLRCSPISGHTSVYWYQQALGLGLQFLLWYDEGEERNRGNFPPRFSGRQFPNYSSELNVNALELEDSALYLCASSLGLAGPTDTQYFGPGTRLTVL.

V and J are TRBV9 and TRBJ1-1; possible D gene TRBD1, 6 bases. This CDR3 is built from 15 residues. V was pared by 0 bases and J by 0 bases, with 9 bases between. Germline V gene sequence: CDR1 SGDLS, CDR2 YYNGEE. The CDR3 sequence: CASSVGGPLNTEAFF. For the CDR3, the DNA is TGTGCCAGCAGCGTAGGGGGGCCCTTGAACACTGAAGCTTTCTTT. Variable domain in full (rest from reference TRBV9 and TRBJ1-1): DSGVTQTPKHLITATGQRVTLRCSPRSGDLSVYWYQQSLDQGLQFLIQYYNGEERAKGNILERFSAQQFPDLHSELNLSSLELGDSALYFCASSVGGPLNTEAFFGQGTRLTVV.

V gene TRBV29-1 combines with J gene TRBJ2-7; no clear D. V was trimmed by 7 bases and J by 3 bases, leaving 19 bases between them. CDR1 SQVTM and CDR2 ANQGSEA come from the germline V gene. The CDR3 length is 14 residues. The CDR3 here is CSDRKGTAYYEQYF. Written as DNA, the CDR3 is TGCAGCGACCGGAAGGGAACGGCTTACTACGAGCAGTACTTC.

DNA for the CDR3: TGTGCCAGCAGTGCTGGCAGGAGCTCCTACAATGAGCAGTTCTTC. Protein product: CASSAGRSSYNEQFF. V usage is TRBV6-1 and J usage is TRBJ2-1; D gene uncertain. Germline values: CDR1 MNHNS, CDR2 SASEGT. CDR3 length: 15 amino acids. V lost 4 bases to trimming and J lost 0 bases, with 10 bases between them.

CDR3 residues: CASSLQGTFYGYTF. Written as DNA, the CDR3 is TGTGCCAGCAGTTTACAGGGAACATTCTATGGCTACACCTTC. The gene calls are TRBV28 and TRBJ1-2, with D maybe TRBD1 (5 bases). The V gene's germline CDR1 is MDHEN and CDR2 SYDVKM. V was trimmed by 2 bases and J by 4 bases, leaving 11 bases between them. This CDR3 is 14 amino acids long.

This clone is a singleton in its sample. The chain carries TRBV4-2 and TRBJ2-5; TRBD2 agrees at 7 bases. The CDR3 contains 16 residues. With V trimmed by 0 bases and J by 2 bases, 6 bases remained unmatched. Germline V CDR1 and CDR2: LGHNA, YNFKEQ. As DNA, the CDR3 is TGTGCCAGCAGCCAAGAGAGTAGCGGGCCTCAAGAGACCCAGTACTTC. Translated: CASSQESSGPQETQYF.

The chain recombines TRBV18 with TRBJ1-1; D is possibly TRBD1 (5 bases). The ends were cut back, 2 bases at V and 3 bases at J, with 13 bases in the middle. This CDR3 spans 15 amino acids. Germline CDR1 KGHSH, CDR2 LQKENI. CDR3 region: CASSPTGGMDTEAFF. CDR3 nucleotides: TGTGCCAGCTCACCAACCGGGGGGATGGACACTGAAGCTTTCTTT. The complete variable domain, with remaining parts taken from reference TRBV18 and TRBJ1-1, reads NAGVMQNPRHLVRRRGQEARLRCSPMKGHSHVYWYRQLPEEGLKFMVYLQKENIIDESGMPKERFSAEFPKEGPSILRIQQVVRGDSAAYFCASSPTGGMDTEAFFGQGTRLTVV.

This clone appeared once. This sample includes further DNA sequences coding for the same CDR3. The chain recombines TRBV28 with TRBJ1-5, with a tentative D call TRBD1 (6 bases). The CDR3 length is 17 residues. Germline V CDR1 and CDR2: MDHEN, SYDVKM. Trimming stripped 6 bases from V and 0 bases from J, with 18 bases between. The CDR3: CASSPTGGINSNQPQHF. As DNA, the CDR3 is TGTGCCAGCAGCCCGACAGGAGGGATTAATAGCAATCAGCCCCAGCATTTT.

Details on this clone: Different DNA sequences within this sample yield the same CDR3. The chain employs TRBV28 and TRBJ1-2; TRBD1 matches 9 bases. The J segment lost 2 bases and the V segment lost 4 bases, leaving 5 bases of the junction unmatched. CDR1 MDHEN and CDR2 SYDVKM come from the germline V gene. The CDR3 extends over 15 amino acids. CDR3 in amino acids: CASSSAGTGNYGYTF. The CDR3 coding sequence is TGTGCCAGCAGTTCGGCCGGGACAGGGAACTATGGCTACACCTTC.

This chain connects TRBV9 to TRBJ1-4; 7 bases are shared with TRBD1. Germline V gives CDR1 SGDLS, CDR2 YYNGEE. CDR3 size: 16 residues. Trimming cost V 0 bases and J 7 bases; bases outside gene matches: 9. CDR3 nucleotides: TGTGCCAGCAGCGTAGTCCCTCGGTCAGGGGGTGAAAAACTGTTTTTT. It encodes CASSVVPRSGGEKLFF.

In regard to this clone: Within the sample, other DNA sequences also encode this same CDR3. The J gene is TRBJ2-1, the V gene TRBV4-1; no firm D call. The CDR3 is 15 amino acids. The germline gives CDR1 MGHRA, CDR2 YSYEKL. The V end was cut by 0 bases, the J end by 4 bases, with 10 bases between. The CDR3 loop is CASSQDPGTYNEQFF. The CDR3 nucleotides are TGCGCCAGCAGCCAAGACCCGGGCACATACAATGAGCAGTTCTTC.